The T cell receptor (beta chain) described here comes from a study of regulatory T cells in long-lasting Graves disease (dated by TCRdb to the early 2020s). About the study as a whole: Newly diagnosed Graves' disease patients had taken antithyroid drugs for less than 3 months. Patients with persistent Graves' disease were compared with patients with newly diagnosed Graves' disease using TCR sequencing and RNA sequencing of peripheral blood. The study took place in China and was registered as a clinical trial. A total of some 33 samples were covered by TCR sequencing, comprising approximately 13 persistent and approximately 20 newly diagnosed Graves' disease patients. What the work shows at the level of the full study, not this receptor alone: A larger number of public clonotypes was shared among persistent patients (around 2,700) than among newly diagnosed patients (around 970). Compared with newly diagnosed patients, persistent Graves' disease patients had lower TCR Shannon entropy and fewer highly expanded clones, which suggests clonal expansion. Only peripheral blood was studied, because thyroid tissue, the primary lesion, was inaccessible. Sequencing and analysis were limited to the TCR beta chain. As a limitation, the authors acknowledged that the small sample size may reduce accuracy. TRBV28, TRBJ1-2 and TRBJ2-5 were preferentially used in persistent disease, while TRBV20-1 and TRBJ2-1 were favored in newly diagnosed disease.

The method behind the library was multiplex PCR. Sequenced using an Illumina HiSeq 4000. iRepertoire HTBI primers and Arm-PCR amplification of CDR3 regions were used to construct TCR beta libraries. PCR products were gel purified before sequencing. The original pipeline was this. Gene usage analysis of CDR3 amino acid clonotypes used the 62 TRBV and around 13 TRBJ segments found across samples. COPE and FqMerger were used to merge the filtered high-quality paired reads into contigs. BLAST was used to align contigs to the IMGT TRBV, TRBD and TRBJ reference genes, and CDR3 was defined following IMGT. Any clonotype with a frequency above 0.1% was counted as a highly expanded clone. Shannon entropy was used to measure repertoire diversity, and the Gini coefficient was used to measure V-J evenness. A clonotype was considered public if more than one individual shared it. Clones were called with MiXCR by TCRdb after fastp trimmed the public reads at Q25, and only in-frame beta chains were retained. Each entry is one CDR3 protein sequence, shown with its most common DNA and genes. The V and J calls were not made by the authors but by TCRdb's processing. For this sample there are about 530,000 distinct CDR3 sequences; approximately 16% appear just once. The top ten clones comprise about 25% of the sample.

The CDR3 runs 12 amino acids, cysteine and phenylalanine included. Only the CDR3 part of the read is kept: 36 bases, read in frame from the first base. At the junction V is shortened by 7 bases and J by 2 bases, with 7 bases in between. The germline V gene specifies SGHDN as CDR1 and FVKESK as CDR2. The sample's time point, from its label and the paper: newly diagnosed GD, antithyroid drugs for less than 3 months. RNA was extracted from PBMCs in TRIzol for both TCR sequencing and RNA sequencing. The diagnosis of Graves' disease was made according to American Thyroid Association guidelines. The patients came from an endocrinology department in Xi'an, China. Each patient gave approximately 10 milliliters of peripheral blood, collected in an EDTA anticoagulant tube. PBMCs were isolated by Ficoll Paque Plus density gradient separation without further T cell sorting. An Agilent 2100 Bioanalyzer and agarose gel were used to assess RNA quality, and a NanoDrop 2000 was used to measure RNA concentration.

This clonotype was counted at least ten times. Its recognized antigen is unknown. No base quality values were provided; no much bigger clone lies one nucleotide off. These same data were also listed under a study on T cells in Graves' hyperthyroidism and ophthalmopathy. As the second study states: Stable Graves' hyperthyroidism was defined as no progression to ophthalmopathy during 18 months of follow-up. Hyperthyroidism patients were newly diagnosed, had a disease duration of under 2 months, and were aged 18 to 65 years. Exclusion was applied to patients with uncontrolled infections, other autoimmune diseases, pregnancy or lactation. Diagnoses relied on clinical symptoms, serum thyroxine and TRAb, thyroid ultrasound and orbital computed tomography. For the first round of RT-PCR on the TCR CDR3, the HTBI primer set was used together with the Qiagen OneStep RT-PCR kit. Blood samples also contained most of the expanded thyroid clonotypes (frequency above 0.001), which suggests that blood repertoires may reflect thyroid immune responses. Ophthalmopathy was separated from stable hyperthyroidism by a 13 V-J signature model, with over 85% sensitivity and 81% to 82% specificity obtained in cross-validation and 80%/75% obtained in testing. In validation, the model predicted progression to ophthalmopathy a median of approximately 6.3 months before onset, with about 70% sensitivity and nearly 75% specificity. To identify distinguishing TCR V-J signatures, a discovery cohort of 100 patients was used, comprising 40 to 45 with Graves' ophthalmopathy and 57 with stable Graves' hyperthyroidism. Whether ophthalmopathy could be predicted prospectively was tested in an independent validation cohort made up of about 18 hyperthyroidism patients plus 17 patients who later progressed to ophthalmopathy. For training and testing, the 95 to 100 patients in the discovery cohort were randomly divided in a 7:3 ratio. In more than five Graves' hyperthyroidism patients, the study also compared T-cell repertoires from thyroid tissue with T-cell repertoires from blood. Following sampling, methimazole starting at 30 mg daily was given to hyperthyroidism patients, and high-dose intravenous methylprednisolone was given to ophthalmopathy patients. Libraries were constructed in a second round of multiplex PCR, after which size selection and purification were carried out. Libraries were sequenced paired-end with 100 bp reads on an Illumina HiSeq2000. SOAPnuke was used to process the raw data, throwing out any read that contained adapters or uncalled bases, had a mean Phred below 15, or lacked an exact constant-primer or identifier match. High-quality paired reads were merged with COPE v1.2.5, and unique nucleotide sequences were defined as clonotypes. MiTCR v1.1 was used to align the clonotypes against IMGT TRBV, TRBD and TRBJ reference segments. The analysis included only V-J combinations with a frequency above 0.0001, which together covered around 99% of the repertoires. The TCS score was defined as F50 (clonal expansion) divided by E x V (chaos), with BLOSUM62-based TCRdist calculated between CDR3 peptides within each V-J. Welch's t-statistics and random forest reduced roughly 500 V-J features to 13, which were used in a naive Bayes classifier (R e1071). Sample size was not statistically predetermined, and investigators were not blinded to group allocation. TCR Vbeta CDR3 sequencing of fewer than 150 peripheral blood samples (over 40 ophthalmopathy, about 80 hyperthyroidism and around 17 progressor patients) is reported in the paper.

The clonotype was recovered from a woman aged 35-60 years with Graves disease. Donor details come from another sample of the same person, matched by shared clones. The V and J segments used are TRBV14 and TRBJ2-3, with a tentative D gene TRBD2 over 5 matching bases. The starting material was peripheral blood mononuclear cells (PBMCs), obtained at new diagnosis, from a patient treated with antithyroid drugs. In nucleotide form, the sequence is TGTGCCAGCACGGGGTACACAGATACGCAGTATTTT. Its translation is CASTGYTDTQYF. Supplemented by the reference TRBV14 and TRBJ2-3 proteins around the CDR3, the complete variable domain is EAGVTQFPSHSVIEKGQTVTLRCDPISGHDNLYWYRRVMGKEIKFLLHFVKESKQDESGMPNNRFLAERTGGTYSTLKVQPAELEDSGVYFCASTGYTDTQYFGPGTRLTVL.